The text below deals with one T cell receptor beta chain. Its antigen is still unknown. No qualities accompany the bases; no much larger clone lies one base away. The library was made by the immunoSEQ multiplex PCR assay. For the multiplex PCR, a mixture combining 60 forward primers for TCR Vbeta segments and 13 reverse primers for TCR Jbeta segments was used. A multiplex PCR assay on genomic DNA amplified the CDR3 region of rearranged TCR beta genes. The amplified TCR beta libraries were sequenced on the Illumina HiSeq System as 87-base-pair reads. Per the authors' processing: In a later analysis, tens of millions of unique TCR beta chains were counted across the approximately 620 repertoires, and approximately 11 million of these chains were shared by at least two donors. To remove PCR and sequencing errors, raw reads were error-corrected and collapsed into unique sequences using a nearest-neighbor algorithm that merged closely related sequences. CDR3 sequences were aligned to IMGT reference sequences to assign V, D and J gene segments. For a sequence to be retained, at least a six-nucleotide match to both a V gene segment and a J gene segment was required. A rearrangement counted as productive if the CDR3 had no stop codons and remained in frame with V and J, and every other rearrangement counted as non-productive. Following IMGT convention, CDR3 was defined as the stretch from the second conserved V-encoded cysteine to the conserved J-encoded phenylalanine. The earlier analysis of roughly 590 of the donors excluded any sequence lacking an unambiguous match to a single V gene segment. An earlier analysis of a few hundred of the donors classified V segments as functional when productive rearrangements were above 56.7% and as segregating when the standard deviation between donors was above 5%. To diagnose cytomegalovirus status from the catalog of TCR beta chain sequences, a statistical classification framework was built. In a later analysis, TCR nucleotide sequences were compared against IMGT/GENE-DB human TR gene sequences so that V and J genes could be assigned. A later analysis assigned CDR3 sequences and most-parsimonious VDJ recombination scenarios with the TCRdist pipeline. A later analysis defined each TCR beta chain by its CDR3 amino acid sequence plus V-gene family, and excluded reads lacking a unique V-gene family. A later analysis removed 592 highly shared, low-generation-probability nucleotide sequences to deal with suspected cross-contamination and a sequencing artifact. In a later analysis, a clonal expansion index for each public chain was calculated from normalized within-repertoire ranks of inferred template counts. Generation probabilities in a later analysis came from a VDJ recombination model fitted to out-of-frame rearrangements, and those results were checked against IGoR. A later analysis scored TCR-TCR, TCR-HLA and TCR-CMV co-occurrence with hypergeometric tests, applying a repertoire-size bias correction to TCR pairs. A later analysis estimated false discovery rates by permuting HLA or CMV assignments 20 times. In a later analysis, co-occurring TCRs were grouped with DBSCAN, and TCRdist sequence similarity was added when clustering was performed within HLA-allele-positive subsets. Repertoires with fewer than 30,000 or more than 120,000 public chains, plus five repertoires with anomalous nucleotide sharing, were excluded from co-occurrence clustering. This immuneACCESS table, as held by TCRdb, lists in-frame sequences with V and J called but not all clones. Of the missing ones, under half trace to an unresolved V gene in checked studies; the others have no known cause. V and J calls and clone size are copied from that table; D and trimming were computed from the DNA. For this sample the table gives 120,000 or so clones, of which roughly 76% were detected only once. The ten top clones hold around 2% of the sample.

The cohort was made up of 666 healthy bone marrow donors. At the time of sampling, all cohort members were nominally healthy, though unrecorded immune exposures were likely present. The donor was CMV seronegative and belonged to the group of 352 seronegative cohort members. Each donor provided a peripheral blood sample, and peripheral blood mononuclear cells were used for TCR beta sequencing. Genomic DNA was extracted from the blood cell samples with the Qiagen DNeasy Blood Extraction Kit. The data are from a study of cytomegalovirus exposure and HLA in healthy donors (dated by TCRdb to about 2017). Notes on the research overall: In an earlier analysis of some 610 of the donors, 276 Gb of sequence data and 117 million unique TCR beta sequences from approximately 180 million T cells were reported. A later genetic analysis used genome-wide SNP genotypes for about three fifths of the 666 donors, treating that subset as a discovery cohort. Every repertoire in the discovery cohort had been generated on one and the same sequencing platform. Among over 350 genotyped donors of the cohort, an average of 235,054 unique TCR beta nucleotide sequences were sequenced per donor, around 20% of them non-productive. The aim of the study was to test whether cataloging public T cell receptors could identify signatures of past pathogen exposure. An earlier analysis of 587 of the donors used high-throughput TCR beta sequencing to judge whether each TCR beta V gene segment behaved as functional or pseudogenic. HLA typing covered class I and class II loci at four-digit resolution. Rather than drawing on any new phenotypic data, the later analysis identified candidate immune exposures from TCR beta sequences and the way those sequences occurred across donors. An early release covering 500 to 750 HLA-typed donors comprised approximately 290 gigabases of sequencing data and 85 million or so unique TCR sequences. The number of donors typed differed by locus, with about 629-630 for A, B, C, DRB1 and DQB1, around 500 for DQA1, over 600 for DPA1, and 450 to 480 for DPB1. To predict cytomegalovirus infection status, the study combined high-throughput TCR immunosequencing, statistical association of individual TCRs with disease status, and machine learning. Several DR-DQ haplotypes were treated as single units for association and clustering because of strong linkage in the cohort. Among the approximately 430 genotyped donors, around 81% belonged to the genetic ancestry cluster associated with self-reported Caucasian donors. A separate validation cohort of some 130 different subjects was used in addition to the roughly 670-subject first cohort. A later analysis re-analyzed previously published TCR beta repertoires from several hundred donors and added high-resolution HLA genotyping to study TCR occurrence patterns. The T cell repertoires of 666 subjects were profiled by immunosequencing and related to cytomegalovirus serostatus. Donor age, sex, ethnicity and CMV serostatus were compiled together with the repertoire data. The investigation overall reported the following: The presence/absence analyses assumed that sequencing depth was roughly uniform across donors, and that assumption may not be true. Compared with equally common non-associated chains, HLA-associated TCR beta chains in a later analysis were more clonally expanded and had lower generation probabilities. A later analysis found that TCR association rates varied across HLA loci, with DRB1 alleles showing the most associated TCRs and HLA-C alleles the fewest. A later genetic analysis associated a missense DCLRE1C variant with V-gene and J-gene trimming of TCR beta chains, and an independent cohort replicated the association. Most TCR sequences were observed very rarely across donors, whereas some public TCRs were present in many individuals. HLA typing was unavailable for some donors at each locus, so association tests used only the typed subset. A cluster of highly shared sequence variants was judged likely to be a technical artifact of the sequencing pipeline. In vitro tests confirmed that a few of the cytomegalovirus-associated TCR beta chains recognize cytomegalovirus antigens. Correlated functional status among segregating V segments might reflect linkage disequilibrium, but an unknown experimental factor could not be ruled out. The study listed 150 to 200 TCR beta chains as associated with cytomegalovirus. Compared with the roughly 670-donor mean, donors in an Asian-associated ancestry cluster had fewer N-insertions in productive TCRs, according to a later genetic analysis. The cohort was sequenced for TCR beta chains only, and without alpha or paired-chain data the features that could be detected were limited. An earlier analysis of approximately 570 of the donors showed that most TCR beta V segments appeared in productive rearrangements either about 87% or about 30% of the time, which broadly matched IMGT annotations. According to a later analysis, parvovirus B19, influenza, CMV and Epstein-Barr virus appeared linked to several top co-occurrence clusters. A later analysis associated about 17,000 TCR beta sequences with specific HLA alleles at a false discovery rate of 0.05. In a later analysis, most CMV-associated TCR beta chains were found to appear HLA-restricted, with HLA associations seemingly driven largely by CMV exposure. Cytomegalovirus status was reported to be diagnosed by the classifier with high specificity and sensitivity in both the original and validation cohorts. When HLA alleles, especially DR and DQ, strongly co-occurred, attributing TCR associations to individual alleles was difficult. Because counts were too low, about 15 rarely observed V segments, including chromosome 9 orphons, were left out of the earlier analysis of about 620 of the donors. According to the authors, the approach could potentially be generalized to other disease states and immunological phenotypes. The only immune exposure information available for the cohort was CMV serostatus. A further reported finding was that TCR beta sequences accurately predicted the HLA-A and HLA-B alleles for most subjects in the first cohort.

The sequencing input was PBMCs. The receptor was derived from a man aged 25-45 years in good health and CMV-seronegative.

The base sequence is TGTGCCAGCAAGAGAGGGACATCCTACGATAGCAATCAGCCCCAGCATTTT. The encoded protein is CASKRGTSYDSNQPQHF. Recombination connected TRBV2 to TRBJ1-5, and the D gene may be TRBD1, 6 bases matching. From the cysteine up to the phenylalanine, the CDR3 has a length of 17 residues. The DNA shown is the 51-base CDR3, in frame from base 1. The germline V gene yields SNHLY for CDR1 and FYNNEI for CDR2. V and J are truncated by 7 bases and 0 bases respectively, leaving an intervening sequence of 19 bases.